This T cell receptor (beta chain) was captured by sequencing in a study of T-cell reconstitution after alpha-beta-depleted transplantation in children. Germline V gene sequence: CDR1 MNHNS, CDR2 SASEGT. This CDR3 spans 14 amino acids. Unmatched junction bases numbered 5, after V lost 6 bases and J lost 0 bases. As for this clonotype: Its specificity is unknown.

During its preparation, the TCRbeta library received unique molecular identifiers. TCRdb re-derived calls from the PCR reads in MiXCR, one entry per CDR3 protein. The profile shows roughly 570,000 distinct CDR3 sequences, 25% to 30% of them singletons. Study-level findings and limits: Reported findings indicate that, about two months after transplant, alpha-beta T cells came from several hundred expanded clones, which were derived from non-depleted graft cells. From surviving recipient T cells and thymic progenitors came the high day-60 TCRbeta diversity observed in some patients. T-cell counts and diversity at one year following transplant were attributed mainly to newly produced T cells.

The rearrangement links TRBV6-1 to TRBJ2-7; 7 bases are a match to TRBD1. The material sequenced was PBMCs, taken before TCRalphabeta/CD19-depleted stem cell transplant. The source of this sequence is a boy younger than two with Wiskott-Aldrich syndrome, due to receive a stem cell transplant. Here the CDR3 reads CASSNRQGSYEQYF. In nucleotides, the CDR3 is TGTGCCAGCAGCAACCGACAGGGCTCCTACGAGCAGTACTTC.